The 14 T cell receptor beta chains presented below share a single source sample, sequenced in a study of blood T cell repertoires in COVID-19. Only in-frame clones appear in the TCRdb table, and some are missing; sequencing was by immunoSEQ multiplex PCR. The table lists a few hundred thousand clones, approximately 80% of them singletons. Sequencing input: peripheral blood. These receptor sequences come from an elderly man with acute or convalescent COVID-19.

The chain uses TRBV5-1 and TRBJ1-1; 7 bases are a match to TRBD1. The CDR3 totals 14 residues. J was trimmed by 4 bases and V by 4 bases; bases with no gene match: 7. The germline CDR1 and CDR2 sequences are SGHRS and YFSETQ. CDR3: CASSTSGGSTEAFF. Here the CDR3 DNA reads TGCGCCAGCAGCACATCAGGGGGTAGCACTGAAGCTTTCTTT.

This chain joins TRBV5-1 and TRBJ1-3; D is ambiguous. Germline CDR1 is SGHRS and CDR2 is YFSETQ. This CDR3 has 15 residues. The V gene lost 0 bases and the J gene lost 1 base, with 8 bases spanning the gap. CDR3 loop: CASSLAGRSGNTIYF. The CDR3 nucleotides are TGCGCCAGCAGCTTGGCCGGGAGGTCTGGAAACACCATATATTTT.

The chain employs TRBV11-2 and TRBJ2-1; 9 nucleotides align to TRBD2. Germline trimming cut 0 bases from V and 2 bases from J; bases unmatched to any gene: 11. From germline, CDR1 is SGHAT and CDR2 FQNNGV. The CDR3 runs to 19 residues. The CDR3 nucleotides read TGTGCCAGCAGCTTAGAGCCCCTCTATCGCGGGGGGGCCTACAATGAGCAGTTCTTC. It is translated as CASSLEPLYRGGAYNEQFF. The full variable domain, completed using reference TRBV11-2 and TRBJ2-1, is EAGVAQSPRYKIIEKRQSVAFWCNPISGHATLYWYQQILGQGPKLLIQFQNNGVVDDSQLPKDRFSAERLKGVDSTLKIQPAKLEDSAVYLCASSLEPLYRGGAYNEQFFGPGTRLTVL.

This chain connects TRBV4-2 to TRBJ1-4; D ambiguous. CDR3 length: 15 amino acids. CDR1 LGHNA and CDR2 YNFKEQ come from the germline V gene. Deletions cut 0 bases from V and 5 bases from J, with 10 bases between. Here the CDR3 reads CASSQDRLGNEKLFF. The CDR3 coding sequence is TGTGCCAGCAGCCAAGACAGGTTAGGCAATGAAAAACTGTTTTTT.

Only a few counts were recorded for this clone. The rearrangement uses TRBV7-3 and TRBJ2-1, with D perhaps TRBD2 (5 bases). V shed 0 bases and J shed 8 bases, with 17 bases lying between them. Germline V gene sequence: CDR1 SGHTA, CDR2 FQGTGA. This CDR3 region has 16 residues. CDR3 in DNA: TGTGCCAGCAGCTTAACTCGGCTGGGAGCCAACCATGAGCAGTTCTTC. Its protein is CASSLTRLGANHEQFF.

This chain uses TRBV7-9 with TRBJ2-1, with D hard to call. CDR1 and CDR2 from the germline V gene are SEHNR and FQNEAQ (reference sequence). Deletions cut 0 bases from V and 2 bases from J, with 5 bases between. The CDR3 has 14 residues. The CDR3: CASSLASTYNEQFF. The DNA of the CDR3 is TGTGCCAGCAGCTTAGCGTCTACCTACAATGAGCAGTTCTTC.

This clone was detected only once. The rearrangement links TRBV5-1 to TRBJ2-1; D is possibly TRBD2 (5 bases). Germline assignment: CDR1 SGHRS and CDR2 YFSETQ. Trimming left V 0 bases short and J 7 bases short, with 5 bases between. The CDR3 is made up of 12 amino acids. The CDR3, as DNA: TGCGCCAGCAGCTTGGGAGGGAATGAGCAGTTCTTC. Translating it yields CASSLGGNEQFF.

The chain has TRBV24-1 and TRBJ2-3; D perhaps matches TRBD1 (6 bases). The V and J ends lost 6 bases and 1 base respectively, with 10 bases between them. This CDR3 has 14 residues. Looked up from germline, CDR1 is KGHDR and CDR2 is SFDVKD. CDR3 DNA: TGTGCCACCAGTCAGGCAGGGGGCACAGATACGCAGTATTTT. Protein: CATSQAGGTDTQYF.

The chain has TRBV4-1 and TRBJ1-3; no reliable D call. The V gene lost 3 bases and the J gene lost 5 bases, with 17 bases spanning the gap. This CDR3 is 16 amino acids long. Germline-derived CDR1 and CDR2 are MGHRA and YSYEKL. CDR3 region: CASSHKVPNSRNTIYF. As DNA, the CDR3 is TGCGCCAGCAGCCACAAAGTCCCAAACTCGAGAAACACCATATATTTT.

The CDR3 loop reads CASSLNRGETQYF. The CDR3 DNA is TGTGCCAGCAGCCTGAACAGGGGAGAGACCCAGTACTTC. V is TRBV3-1 (or the pseudogene TRBV3-2) and J is TRBJ2-5; 7 bases line up with TRBD1. Germline V CDR1 and CDR2: LGHDT, YNNKEL (reference sequence). The CDR3 extends over 13 amino acids. V lost 4 bases and J lost 4; bases outside the gene matches: 3.

The gene calls are TRBV9 and TRBJ1-3, with D possibly matching TRBD1 (5 bases). In germline, CDR1 is SGDLS, CDR2 YYNGEE. Trimming took 0 bases from V and 4 from J, leaving 14 bases between them. The CDR3 has 16 residues. In DNA, the CDR3 is TGTGCCAGCAGCGTAGCCCCGACAGTGCGAGGAAACACCATATATTTT. Translation gives CASSVAPTVRGNTIYF. Together with reference TRBV9 and TRBJ1-3, the CDR3 gives the full variable domain: DSGVTQTPKHLITATGQRVTLRCSPRSGDLSVYWYQQSLDQGLQFLIQYYNGEERAKGNILERFSAQQFPDLHSELNLSSLELGDSALYFCASSVAPTVRGNTIYFGEGSWLTVV.

A few counts support this clone. The V call is TRBV6-1, the J call TRBJ2-2; 9 nucleotides match TRBD1. Per germline, CDR1 MNHNS and CDR2 SASEGT. This CDR3 spans 15 amino acids. With V trimmed by 4 bases and J by 7 bases, 7 bases remained unmatched. The CDR3 nucleotides read TGTGCCAGCAGTGGAACAGGGGGCTGGGACGGGGAGCTGTTTTTT. Its translation is CASSGTGGWDGELFF.

This rearrangement joins TRBV7-9 to TRBJ1-6, with 8 bases aligning to TRBD1. The ends lost 7 bases at V and 8 bases at J; junction bases unmatched: 4. CDR3 length: 13 residues. The V gene's germline CDR1 is SEHNR and CDR2 FQNEAQ (reference sequence). CDR3 residues: CASTPTGDSPLHF. CDR3 sequence (DNA): TGTGCCAGCACCCCGACAGGGGATTCACCCCTCCACTTT.

The CDR3 DNA follows: TGTGCCAGCTCACCACTGAGCGGGAAGGATGAGCAGTTCTTC. This gives the protein CASSPLSGKDEQFF. The V gene is TRBV18, the J gene TRBJ2-1; 7 bases map to TRBD2. J gave up 8 bases and V 1 base, and 5 bases lay outside the gene matches. This CDR3 is built from 14 residues. The germline V gene has CDR1 KGHSH and CDR2 LQKENI.